This TCR beta chain was captured in a study of early T cells in non-severe SARS-CoV-2 infection (dated by TCRdb to the early 2020s). Turning to the overall study: Because TCR sequencing was done on bulk RNA from unsorted whole blood, the alpha and beta chains could not be paired. Broad study findings and their caveats: VDJdb matching was skewed toward anti-spike CD8 responses and likely underestimated virus-specific expansions, missing private and CD4 specificities.

The study was a case-control design nested within a healthcare worker cohort in London, UK, with weekly nasopharyngeal swab PCR tests and blood sampling. Healthcare workers were enrolled in the week of the UK lockdown, from 23 to 31 March 2020, and were followed every week for up to roughly 15 weeks. Library prep was done by 5' RACE. TCRdb names NextSeq 500 as the instrument used. Unique molecular identifiers were attached to individual cDNA molecules in the TCR library protocol so that sequencing error and PCR bias could be corrected. Sequencing covered both TCR alpha and beta chains, and within each sample the abundances of alpha and beta sequences were tightly co-correlated. The paper's processing steps were these. V gene, J gene and CDR3 annotation of TCR sequences was performed with Decombinator V4. TCRs were defined as expanded if a significant change between any two time points was detected under a Poisson model with p below 0.0001. TCR abundances were normalised to the total number of TCRs sequenced per sample and were expressed as counts per million. VDJdb, accessed on 1 November 2021, was searched for TCRs annotated for CMV, EBV and SARS-CoV-2, and TCRs annotated for more than one antigen were excluded. The public reads were reanalyzed by TCRdb: fastp trimming at Q25, MiXCR alignment, in-frame beta chains only. Entries are consolidated by CDR3 protein sequence, retaining the most common genes and DNA. Clone size and V and J calls follow TCRdb, not the original study. The sample table contains tens of thousands of distinct CDR3 sequences; only one count was recorded for roughly 17% of them. Clones ranked in the top ten supply around 5% of the sample.

Remarks on this clonotype: The antigen it binds to is not known. No qualities accompany the bases; no much larger clone lies one base away.

The specimen comprised whole blood, sampled at baseline. The origin of this receptor is an adult who was a healthcare worker with PCR-confirmed SARS-CoV-2 infection or an uninfected control (not recorded which).

CDR3 reads: CASSLQGAGNTIYF. In nucleotide form, the sequence is TGTGCCAGCAGTTTACAGGGGGCAGGAAACACCATATATTTT. The V and J segments used are TRBV28 and TRBJ1-3, with 8 junctional bases fitting TRBD1. CDR1 and CDR2 (MDHEN, SYDVKM) derive from the germline V gene. The germline V and J ends show losses of 2 bases and 4 bases respectively, and no gene match explains 1 base of the junction. The CDR3 numbers 14 residues from cysteine through phenylalanine. Just the 42-base CDR3 DNA is kept, in frame starting at base 1.